The present TCR beta chain was sequenced within a study of glioma-infiltrating T cells after dendritic cell vaccination. Whole-study context: Samples are from glioblastoma patients in Phase I and II dendritic cell vaccine trials. Monocyte-derived dendritic cells, cultured approximately 7 days with IL-4 and GM-CSF, were pulsed with autologous tumor lysate. Study results and caveats: Few patients contributed both blood and tumor specimens.

With regard to this clone: Its antigen remains unknown.

Time point in this sample: after dendritic cell vaccination, including at tumor progression/relapse. Selection required adequate fresh-frozen tumor tissue plus more than two years' survival data. Here immunoSEQ multiplex PCR was the method, and the copy in TCRdb shows in-frame clones only, minus some. The sample includes more than 9,000 clones, 81% of them seen just once. The clonotype originates from a human donor with glioblastoma. Material: blood, obtained after dendritic cell vaccination.

CDR3 DNA sequence: TGTGCCAGCAGCCCGACTAGCGAGTATACGCAGTATTTT. It encodes CASSPTSEYTQYF. The gene calls are TRBV5-4 and TRBJ2-3; 8 nucleotides line up with TRBD2. Losses at the gene ends were 4 bases for V and 7 bases for J; bases not matched to a gene: 5. The CDR3 length is 13 residues. The germline V gene encodes CDR1 SGHNT and CDR2 YYREEE (reference sequence).